A single sample is the source of the 3 T cell receptor beta chains below, sequenced in a study of blood T cell repertoires in COVID-19. Sequencing was performed with immunoSEQ multiplex PCR; in TCRdb, only in-frame clones are kept and a portion is missing. The sample includes some 270,000 clones, about 85% of them seen just once. Sequencing was done on a sample of peripheral blood. All receptors come from a human donor with COVID-19, enrolled during active disease. The donor label of this sample is uncertain.

The chain uses TRBV7-2 and TRBJ1-2, with a possible D match to TRBD1 (6 bases). Per germline, CDR1 SGHTA and CDR2 FQGNSA. This CDR3 has 15 amino acids. V was cut by 3 bases and J by 4 bases, with 15 bases left in between. CDR3 loop: CASSFRGGGGYGYTF. The CDR3 DNA follows: TGTGCCAGCAGCTTTCGAGGGGGAGGGGGCTATGGCTACACCTTC.

V and J are TRBV19 and TRBJ1-2; the D gene is possibly TRBD1 (5 bases). Germline lookup yields CDR1 LNHDA and CDR2 SQIVND (reference sequence). The CDR3 loop spans 13 amino acids. V lost 4 bases and J 13 bases, leaving 19 bases between the germline ends. CDR3 protein: CASSTGLGLRSTF. The DNA for the CDR3 is TGTGCCAGTAGTACGGGACTGGGGCTAAGGAGCACCTTC.

This sequence joins TRBV18 and TRBJ2-5; 13 bases fit TRBD2. The V gene end was trimmed by 5 bases and the J gene end by 5 bases; junction bases not matched to a gene: 11. CDR3 length equals 17 residues. Germline CDR1 is KGHSH and CDR2 is LQKENI. This chain's CDR3 is CASSALTGLAGVETQYF. CDR3 DNA sequence: TGTGCCAGCTCAGCCCTGACCGGACTAGCGGGAGTGGAGACCCAGTACTTC.